This entry lists 13 T cell receptor beta chains sequenced from one sample in a study of blood T cells in healthy people across ages. Primed by a sample-barcoded 5' primer and a J-beta primer mix, a second PCR proceeded for 7 to 11 cycles. TCRdb redid the calling of the 5' RACE reads with MiXCR, one entry per CDR3 protein. The table shows around 940,000 distinct CDR3 sequences, with just over 50% occurring only once. The sequencing input was blood. These receptors all come from a woman aged 55-75 years in good health.

The chain recombines TRBV6-5 with TRBJ1-3; possibly TRBD1 for D (6 bases). The V and J ends lost 0 bases and 4 bases respectively, with 7 bases between them. This CDR3 has 14 amino acids. Germline V gives CDR1 MNHEY, CDR2 SVGAGI. The CDR3 DNA sequence: TGTGCCAGCAGTTACTCGGGACAAGGAAACACCATATATTTT. It yields the protein CASSYSGQGNTIYF.

The CDR3 spells CASSPFTQETQYF. CDR3 bases: TGTGCCAGCAGCCCCTTTACCCAAGAGACCCAGTACTTC. This chain connects TRBV7-3 to TRBJ2-5; D is undetermined. The V gene's germline CDR1 is SGHTA and CDR2 FQGTGA. This CDR3 has 13 amino acids. The V gene lost 5 bases and the J gene lost 1 base, with 8 bases spanning the gap.

With respect to this clonotype: Compared with germline, one end of the junction differs, possibly owing to a read error. The chain recombines TRBV7-8 with TRBJ2-2, with D maybe TRBD1 (6 bases). CDR3 length: 18 amino acids. Germline CDR1 and CDR2: SGHVS and FQNEAQ. CDR3 sequence: CASTLRPLGTTNTGELFF. The DNA for the CDR3 is TGTGCCAGCACCTTAAGGCCGTTGGGGACAACCAACACCGGGGAGCTGTTTTTT.

This chain links TRBV28 with TRBJ2-3; D call uncertain. Germline V gene data show CDR1 as MDHEN and CDR2 as SYDVKM. The CDR3 is made up of 12 amino acids. V lost 4 bases, J lost 6 bases, and 8 bases lay in between. The CDR3 DNA reads TGTGCCAGCAGTTCCTTAATGGATACGCAGTATTTT. Translation gives CASSSLMDTQYF.

The V gene is TRBV11-2, the J gene TRBJ2-3; D gene unclear. Trimming removed 5 bases from V and 1 base from J, with 13 bases in between. The CDR3 runs 15 residues. Germline V CDR1 and CDR2: SGHAT, FQNNGV. This CDR3 reads CASSQGPQRTDTQYF. The CDR3 coding sequence is TGTGCCAGCAGCCAAGGGCCCCAGCGCACAGATACGCAGTATTTT.

This clonotype was observed a handful of times. The chain recombines TRBV28 with TRBJ2-7; the D gene is possibly TRBD1 (5 bases). Trimming removed 10 bases from V and 4 bases from J, with 11 bases in between. CDR1 and CDR2 from the germline V gene are MDHEN and SYDVKM. CDR3 length equals 11 residues. The CDR3 DNA reads as TGTGCCACGGATCAGGGATACGAGCAGTACTTC. This sequence encodes CATDQGYEQYF.

The rearrangement joins TRBV30 to TRBJ2-5; D is unclear. Germline V gene lookup returns CDR1 GTSNPN and CDR2 SVGIG (reference sequence). V lost 0 bases and J 5 bases, leaving 10 bases between the germline ends. The CDR3 runs 13 residues. This CDR3 is CAWSVLPGETQYF. CDR3 in DNA: TGTGCCTGGAGTGTACTACCCGGGGAGACCCAGTACTTC.

V and J are TRBV20-1 and TRBJ2-7; 7 nucleotides agree with TRBD2. Germline V gene sequence: CDR1 DFQATT, CDR2 SNEGSKA (reference sequence). This CDR3 has 11 residues. The CDR3 DNA is TGCAGCGGGACTAAGTCCTACGAGCAGTACTTC. It encodes CSGTKSYEQYF.

The genes are TRBV2 and TRBJ2-4, with 7 bases matching TRBD2. Trimming cost V 4 bases and J 15 bases; bases outside gene matches: 12. This CDR3 spans 13 amino acids. Per germline, CDR1 SNHLY and CDR2 FYNNEI. The DNA for the CDR3 is TGTGCCAGCAGTGCCAGCATCGCGGGAGTGCCGTACTTC. Translating gives CASSASIAGVPYF.

The chain uses TRBV2 and TRBJ2-5; TRBD1 matches at 10 bases. CDR3 length: 14 amino acids. Trimming cost V 9 bases and J 2 bases; bases outside gene matches: 6. Germline V lookup: CDR1 SNHLY, CDR2 FYNNEI. The CDR3 region has the DNA TGTGCCAGTGAGGACAGGGGGTGGCAAGAGACCCAGTACTTC. It encodes CASEDRGWQETQYF. Based on the CDR3 plus reference TRBV2 and TRBJ2-5, the full variable domain is EPEVTQTPSHQVTQMGQEVILRCVPISNHLYFYWYRQILGQKVEFLVSFYNNEISEKSEIFDDQFSVERPDGSNFTLKIRSTKLEDSAMYFCASEDRGWQETQYFGPGTRLLVL.

CDR3 sequence reads: CASSPSGRIQETQYF. CDR3 DNA: TGCGCCAGCTCCCCTAGCGGGAGGATCCAAGAGACCCAGTACTTC. The V gene is TRBV5-1, the J gene TRBJ2-5; 11 positions match TRBD2. J was trimmed by 1 base and V by 7 bases; bases with no gene match: 6. CDR1 and CDR2 (germline): SGHRS, YFSETQ. The CDR3 totals 15 residues.

The chain carries TRBV5-1 and TRBJ2-1, with a weak D call TRBD2 (5 bases). CDR3 length equals 14 residues. V shed 4 bases and J shed 10 bases, with 18 bases lying between them. Germline-derived CDR1 and CDR2 are SGHRS and YFSETQ. Here the CDR3 reads CASSPRGELWEQFF. The CDR3 bases are TGCGCCAGCAGCCCCCGGGGAGAGTTGTGGGAGCAGTTCTTC. Using reference TRBV5-1 and TRBJ2-1 for the parts outside the CDR3, the full variable domain is KAGVTQTPRYLIKTRGQQVTLSCSPISGHRSVSWYQQTPGQGLQFLFEYFSETQRNKGNFPGRFSGRQFSNSRSEMNVSTLELGDSALYLCASSPRGELWEQFFGPGTRLTVL.

Here the CDR3 reads CASSLEGGGASNQPQHF. The CDR3 region has the DNA TGTGCCAGCAGTTTAGAGGGAGGGGGGGCGAGCAATCAGCCCCAGCATTTT. The V call is TRBV12-3 or TRBV12-4, the J call TRBJ1-5; the D gene is possibly TRBD1 (6 bases). This CDR3 is built from 17 residues. V was trimmed by 1 base and J by 1 base, leaving 14 bases between them.